These 32 T cell receptor beta chains came from one sample sequenced in a study of blood T cell repertoires in COVID-19. TCRdb's table, derived via immunoSEQ multiplex PCR, lists solely in-frame clones and lacks some. The repertoire has roughly 200,000 clones, about 80% of them found once; the top ten carry approximately 6.9%. The material sequenced was peripheral blood. These receptors all stem from a man in his fifties or sixties with acute or convalescent COVID-19.

This clone was seen only a few times. In nucleotides, the CDR3 is TGTGCCAGCAGCCGTAATAGCGGGAGGAACTCCTACGAGCAGTACTTC. Residues: CASSRNSGRNSYEQYF. This chain links TRBV3-1 (or the pseudogene TRBV3-2) with TRBJ2-7; TRBD2 matches 10 bases. Germline V gives CDR1 LGHDT, CDR2 YNNKEL (reference sequence). The CDR3 extends over 16 amino acids. After removal of 4 bases from V and 0 bases from J, the junction contained 6 bases not matched to a gene.

The chain has TRBV4-2 and TRBJ2-7; D perhaps matches TRBD1 (5 bases). Germline V lookup: CDR1 LGHNA, CDR2 YNFKEQ. The CDR3 totals 15 residues. V was shortened by 0 bases and J by 6 bases, with 15 bases between the two germline ends. CDR3 residues: CASSQDKASQGEQYF. For the CDR3, the DNA is TGTGCCAGCAGCCAAGATAAGGCCAGCCAGGGCGAGCAGTACTTC.

The V and J genes are TRBV6-5 and TRBJ2-1, with TRBD2 matching 11 bases. Per germline, CDR1 MNHEY and CDR2 SVGAGI. The CDR3 runs to 16 residues. V lost 4 bases, J lost 7 bases, and 9 bases stayed unmatched. As DNA, the CDR3 is TGTGCCAGCAGTTCCCAACTAGCGGGAGCAAAAAATGAGCAGTTCTTC. It translates to CASSSQLAGAKNEQFF.

The V call is TRBV30, the J call TRBJ2-1; 7 nucleotides agree with TRBD2. After removal of 5 bases from V and 4 bases from J, the junction contained 5 bases not matched to a gene. The CDR3 consists of 13 residues. The germline V gene encodes CDR1 GTSNPN and CDR2 SVGIG (reference sequence). This CDR3 is CAWGDYRYNEQFF. The DNA of the CDR3 is TGTGCCTGGGGGGACTATCGGTACAATGAGCAGTTCTTC.

The genes are TRBV5-6 and TRBJ1-5; perhaps TRBD1 as D (5 bases). The CDR3 has 15 amino acids. V lost 2 bases and J 4 bases, leaving 13 bases between the germline ends. Germline CDR1 and CDR2: SGHDT and YYEEEE. CDR3 nucleotides: TGTGCCAGCAGCTTCTTCGGGCAGGGAAATCAGCCCCAGCATTTT. This encodes CASSFFGQGNQPQHF. The full variable domain, with the rest looked up from reference TRBV5-6 and TRBJ1-5, is DAGVTQSPTHLIKTRGQQVTLRCSPKSGHDTVSWYQQALGQGPQFIFQYYEEEERQRGNFPDRFSGHQFPNYSSELNVNALLLGDSALYLCASSFFGQGNQPQHFGDGTRLSIL.

The V and J genes are TRBV4-1 and TRBJ2-1, with D hard to call. Trimming removed 1 base at V and 6 bases at J, with 4 bases between. CDR1 and CDR2 (germline): MGHRA, YSYEKL. The CDR3 is 12 amino acids. CDR3 nucleotides: TGCGCCAGCAGCCAAGGGGCCAATGAGCAGTTCTTC. This sequence encodes CASSQGANEQFF.

This clone appeared a single time. This chain connects TRBV29-1 to TRBJ2-1; 15 bases align to TRBD2. Germline CDR1 and CDR2: SQVTM and ANQGSEA. Trimming cost V 2 bases and J 12 bases; bases outside gene matches: 11. The CDR3 is 16 residues long. The CDR3 bases are TGCAGCGTTGAACCCCAGGGGGGACTAGCGGGAGGAGGGCAGTTCTTC. Translated, it gives CSVEPQGGLAGGGQFF.

The genes are TRBV11-3 and TRBJ2-1, with 12 bases identical to TRBD2. The CDR3 is made up of 17 amino acids. Germline CDR1 reads SGHNT; CDR2 reads YENEEA. Trimming removed 5 bases from V and 8 bases from J; junction bases left unmatched: 13. In nucleotides, the CDR3 is TGTGCCAGCAGCCTATCTAGCGGGGGGGTTGGACTGCATGAGCAGTTCTTC. It yields the protein CASSLSSGGVGLHEQFF.

Regarding this clone: Other DNA sequences in the sample encode the same CDR3. This chain connects TRBV2 to TRBJ2-2, with TRBD2 matching 8 bases. The CDR3 contains 18 residues. Looked up from germline, CDR1 is SNHLY and CDR2 is FYNNEI. J lost 2 bases, V lost 5 bases, and 13 bases had no gene match. The CDR3 nucleotides are TGTGCCAGCAGTTTAGCGGGGTTGGGCGGGTCCAACACCGGGGAGCTGTTTTTT. Protein product: CASSLAGLGGSNTGELFF.

The chain links TRBV2 to TRBJ1-4; possibly TRBD1 for D (6 bases). This CDR3 has 15 residues. Germline V gene sequence: CDR1 SNHLY, CDR2 FYNNEI. V lost 3 bases and J lost 7, with 15 bases in between. The CDR3 is CASSDGGRVGEKLFF. The CDR3 nucleotides read TGTGCCAGCAGTGATGGGGGCAGGGTCGGTGAAAAACTGTTTTTT.

This chain uses TRBV30 with TRBJ2-7; 10 bases line up with TRBD2. This CDR3 region has 14 residues. Germline V gene lookup returns CDR1 GTSNPN and CDR2 SVGIG (reference sequence). V lost 0 bases and J lost 2; bases outside the gene matches: 1. CDR3 amino acids: CAWSVGLAAYEQYF. In DNA form, the CDR3 reads TGTGCCTGGAGTGTAGGACTAGCGGCCTACGAGCAGTACTTC.

This chain links TRBV5-1 with TRBJ2-6; D is perhaps TRBD1 (6 bases). This CDR3 has 17 residues. The V and J ends lost 5 bases and 2 bases respectively, with 17 bases between them. Looked up from germline, CDR1 is SGHRS and CDR2 is YFSETQ. Here the CDR3 reads CASRGKGRGTGANVLTF. In DNA, the CDR3 is TGCGCCAGCAGAGGTAAGGGCAGGGGAACTGGGGCCAACGTCCTGACTTTC. Supplemented by reference TRBV5-1 and TRBJ2-6, the full variable domain reads KAGVTQTPRYLIKTRGQQVTLSCSPISGHRSVSWYQQTPGQGLQFLFEYFSETQRNKGNFPGRFSGRQFSNSRSEMNVSTLELGDSALYLCASRGKGRGTGANVLTFGAGSRLTVL.

This clone was counted only a few times. The identical CDR3 is also encoded by other nucleotide sequences in the sample. The V and J genes are TRBV30 and TRBJ2-7; D remains unclear. The CDR3 extends over 12 amino acids. Germline V gives CDR1 GTSNPN, CDR2 SVGIG (reference sequence). V was pared by 0 bases and J by 4 bases, with 7 bases between. As DNA, the CDR3 is TGTGCCTGGAGTGTACTCTCGTACGAGCAGTACTTC. Its protein is CAWSVLSYEQYF. The full variable domain, in which reference TRBV30 and TRBJ2-7 provide the parts outside the CDR3, is SQTIHQWPATLVQPVGSPLSLECTVEGTSNPNLYWYRQAAGRGLQLLFYSVGIGQISSEVPQNLSASRPQDRQFILSSKKLLLSDSGFYLCAWSVLSYEQYFGPGTRLTVT.

This clone came up a few times. The J gene is TRBJ1-3, the V gene TRBV7-6; the match to TRBD1 covers 8 bases. The CDR3 sequence is 16 residues long. Germline CDR1 SGHVS, CDR2 FNYEAQ. After removal of 6 bases from V and 3 bases from J, the junction contained 10 bases not matched to a gene. CDR3 coding DNA: TGTGCCAGCAGACCAGGCGCAGGGGGCTTTGGAAACACCATATATTTT. Its protein product is CASRPGAGGFGNTIYF.

This CDR3 reads CASSSDRTSSEQYF. CDR3 coding DNA: TGTGCCAGCAGCTCGGATCGGACTAGCAGCGAGCAGTACTTC. V and J are TRBV7-8 and TRBJ2-7; 8 nucleotides align to TRBD2. V was pared by 4 bases and J by 6 bases, with 8 bases of the junction left unmatched. The CDR3 contains 14 residues. Germline loops: CDR1 SGHVS, CDR2 FQNEAQ.

V is TRBV5-1 and J is TRBJ1-1; the match to TRBD1 covers 8 bases. There are 13 residues in the CDR3. The trim removed 5 bases at V and 1 base at J, leaving 1 base unmatched. CDR1 SGHRS and CDR2 YFSETQ come from the germline V gene. The DNA of the CDR3 is TGCGCCAGCAGGGGGACAGGGAACACTGAAGCTTTCTTT. Its protein is CASRGTGNTEAFF.

The rearrangement links TRBV5-4 to TRBJ2-1; 12 bases agree with TRBD2. V was pared by 4 bases and J by 6 bases, with 14 bases of the junction left unmatched. The CDR3 has 18 amino acids. Germline assignment: CDR1 SGHNT and CDR2 YYREEE (reference sequence). The CDR3, as DNA: TGTGCCAGCAGCGCGGGACTAGCGGGCCCCACGATCGGCAATGAGCAGTTCTTC. Translated: CASSAGLAGPTIGNEQFF.

This clone was detected only once. The V call is TRBV5-5, the J call TRBJ1-5; tentatively, D is TRBD1 (6 bases). V lost 1 base and J lost 0, with 14 bases in between. The CDR3 is 17 amino acids. Germline V lookup: CDR1 SGHKS, CDR2 YYEKEE (reference sequence). As DNA, the CDR3 is TGTGCCAGCAGCTTGATCACAGGGATAAATAGCAATCAGCCCCAGCATTTT. Translated: CASSLITGINSNQPQHF.

V is TRBV7-9 and J is TRBJ2-7, with TRBD1 identical over 7 bases. The CDR3 loop spans 14 amino acids. V lost 7 bases to trimming and J lost 5 bases; unmatched junction nucleotides: 11. CDR1 is SEHNR, CDR2 FQNEAQ, per germline (reference sequence). DNA of the CDR3: TGTGCCAGCAACCGGGACAGTCGGTCCCACGAGCAGTACTTC. This gives the protein CASNRDSRSHEQYF. Based on the CDR3 plus reference TRBV7-9 and TRBJ2-7, the full variable domain is DTGVSQNPRHKITKRGQNVTFRCDPISEHNRLYWYRQTLGQGPEFLTYFQNEAQLEKSRLLSDRFSAERPKGSFSTLEIQRTEQGDSAMYLCASNRDSRSHEQYFGPGTRLTVT.

The rearrangement links TRBV12-5 to TRBJ1-5; D is possibly TRBD1 (5 bases). The length of the CDR3 is 14 residues. CDR1 LGHNT and CDR2 FRNRAP come from the germline V gene. Trimming took 3 bases from V and 6 from J, leaving 12 bases between them. The CDR3 DNA is TGTGCTAGTGGTTTCGCAGGGTCCGGTCAGCCCCAGCATTTT. This codes for CASGFAGSGQPQHF.

The chain recombines TRBV18 with TRBJ2-7; 9 bases match TRBD2. The CDR3 contains 14 residues. After removal of 3 bases from V and 4 bases from J, the junction contained 4 bases not matched to a gene. Germline V lookup: CDR1 KGHSH, CDR2 LQKENI. CDR3 sequence (DNA): TGTGCCAGCTCACCTAGCGGGAGCGGGTACGAGCAGTACTTC. It translates to CASSPSGSGYEQYF.

The chain uses TRBV6-5 and TRBJ1-5; TRBD1 is a possible D gene (5 bases). Trimming took 6 bases from V and 7 from J, leaving 16 bases between them. CDR1 MNHEY and CDR2 SVGAGI come from the germline V gene. CDR3 length equals 14 residues. The CDR3 nucleotides read TGTGCCAGCAGGGGGCAGGGAAGCAGCCAGCCCCAGCATTTT. As protein: CASRGQGSSQPQHF.

The rearrangement joins TRBV5-1 to TRBJ1-5, with unresolved D. The CDR3 is 15 amino acids. CDR1 SGHRS and CDR2 YFSETQ come from the germline V gene. With 0 bases removed from V and 2 bases from J, the gap between germline ends came to 9 bases. DNA of the CDR3: TGCGCCAGCAGCTTGGTGGCGGGTGGCAATCAGCCCCAGCATTTT. It is translated as CASSLVAGGNQPQHF.

The chain recombines TRBV5-1 with TRBJ2-1; TRBD1 might be the D (6 bases). V was pared by 2 bases and J by 0 bases, with 21 bases between. The CDR3 has 19 residues. CDR1 SGHRS and CDR2 YFSETQ come from the germline V gene. In nucleotides, the CDR3 is TGCGCCAGCAGCTTAACCCTTCAACAGGGCATTAGCTCCTACAATGAGCAGTTCTTC. Its protein product is CASSLTLQQGISSYNEQFF. Full variable domain (remainder filled in from reference TRBV5-1 and TRBJ2-1): KAGVTQTPRYLIKTRGQQVTLSCSPISGHRSVSWYQQTPGQGLQFLFEYFSETQRNKGNFPGRFSGRQFSNSRSEMNVSTLELGDSALYLCASSLTLQQGISSYNEQFFGPGTRLTVL.

This clone has only a few counts. J is TRBJ2-2 and V is TRBV29-1, with 12 bases fitting TRBD2. Unmatched junction bases numbered 5, after V lost 6 bases and J lost 6 bases. CDR1 is SQVTM, CDR2 ANQGSEA, per germline. CDR3 length: 14 residues. The CDR3 region is CSVDRLAGAGELFF. The DNA of the CDR3 is TGCAGCGTCGACCGACTAGCGGGAGCCGGGGAGCTGTTTTTT.

This chain joins TRBV24-1 and TRBJ2-1, with D tentatively TRBD1 (5 bases). Deletions cut 1 base from V and 3 bases from J, with 12 bases between. Germline CDR1 reads KGHDR; CDR2 reads SFDVKD. The CDR3 loop spans 16 amino acids. DNA of the CDR3: TGTGCCACCAGTGATTTAGGGGTGTTAAACTACAATGAGCAGTTCTTC. Its translation is CATSDLGVLNYNEQFF.

V is TRBV6-6 and J is TRBJ2-6; 13 bases line up with TRBD2. The V gene end was trimmed by 5 bases and the J gene end by 0 bases; junction bases not matched to a gene: 4. There are 18 residues in the CDR3. Germline lookup yields CDR1 MNHNY and CDR2 SVGAGI (reference sequence). The CDR3 here is CASSQGLAGYSGANVLTF. DNA of the CDR3: TGTGCCAGCAGTCAGGGACTAGCGGGATACTCTGGGGCCAACGTCCTGACTTTC.

The chain couples TRBV7-9 to TRBJ1-2; 9 bases align to TRBD1. The J segment lost 6 bases and the V segment lost 3 bases, leaving 2 bases of the junction unmatched. The CDR3 sequence is 13 residues long. Germline V CDR1 and CDR2: SEHNR, FQNEAQ (reference sequence). The chain's CDR3 is CASSLGQGDGYTF. The CDR3 DNA reads TGTGCCAGCAGCTTGGGACAGGGTGATGGCTACACCTTC.

This clone showed up just once. J is TRBJ1-2 and V is TRBV5-8, with 8 positions matching TRBD1. This CDR3 spans 14 amino acids. The germline gives CDR1 SGHTS, CDR2 YDEGEE. The junction had 7 bases not matched to a gene; V was cut back by 3 bases and J by 6 bases. This CDR3 reads CASSWGQGADGYTF. In DNA form, the CDR3 reads TGTGCCAGCAGCTGGGGGCAGGGGGCGGATGGCTACACCTTC. The full variable domain, completed using reference TRBV5-8 and TRBJ1-2, is EAGVTQSPTHLIKTRGQQATLRCSPISGHTSVYWYQQALGLGLQFLLWYDEGEERNRGNFPPRFSGRQFPNYSSELNVNALELEDSALYLCASSWGQGADGYTFGSGTRLTVV.

A few counts support this clone. The rearrangement uses TRBV28 and TRBJ2-6; D not certain. Trimming took off 5 bases at V and 2 bases at J, with 10 bases between the two ends. CDR1 is MDHEN, CDR2 SYDVKM, per germline. This CDR3 has 15 residues. CDR3 in DNA: TGTGCCAGCAGTCATACAACAACTGGGGCCAACGTCCTGACTTTC. Translated, it gives CASSHTTTGANVLTF.

The V call is TRBV6-5, the J call TRBJ2-3, with D possibly being TRBD2 (6 bases). The germline gives CDR1 MNHEY, CDR2 SVGAGI. The CDR3 covers 15 residues. V lost 2 bases, J lost 0 bases, and 9 bases lay in between. The CDR3 reads CASSYVGTSTDTQYF. CDR3 DNA: TGTGCCAGCAGTTACGTCGGGACTAGCACAGATACGCAGTATTTT.

This clone was seen a handful of times. V and J are TRBV7-3 and TRBJ2-3; 10 bases match TRBD2. Trimming cost V 6 bases and J 2 bases; bases outside gene matches: 5. Germline V lookup: CDR1 SGHTA, CDR2 FQGTGA. The CDR3 is 15 amino acids. The CDR3 DNA is TGTGCCAGCAGGCGAGGACTAGCGGACACAGATACGCAGTATTTT. Translating gives CASRRGLADTDTQYF.